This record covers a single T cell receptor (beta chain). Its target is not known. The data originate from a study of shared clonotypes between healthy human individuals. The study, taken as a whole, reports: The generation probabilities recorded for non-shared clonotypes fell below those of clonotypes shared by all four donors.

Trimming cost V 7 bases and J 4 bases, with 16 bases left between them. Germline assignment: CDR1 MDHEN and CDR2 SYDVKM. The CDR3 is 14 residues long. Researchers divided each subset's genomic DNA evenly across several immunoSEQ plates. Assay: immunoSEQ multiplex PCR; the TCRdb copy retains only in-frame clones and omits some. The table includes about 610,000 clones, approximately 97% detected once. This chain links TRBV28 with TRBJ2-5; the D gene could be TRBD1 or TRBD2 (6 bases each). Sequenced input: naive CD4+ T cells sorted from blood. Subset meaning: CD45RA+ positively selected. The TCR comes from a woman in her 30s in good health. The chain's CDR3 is CASTRGGELETQYF. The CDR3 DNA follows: TGTGCCAGCACCAGGGGCGGGGAGTTAGAGACCCAGTACTTC.